The subject of this entry is one TCR beta chain. Original processing notes: Estimation of nucleated cell counts was performed using reference gene primer amplification. Clones were sequenced by immunoSEQ multiplex PCR, and TCRdb holds only the in-frame ones, with some missing. The D gene and trimming were derived from the DNA, and the V and J assignments and clone size from that table. Altogether 250,000 to 300,000 clones are present, 70% to 90% being singletons, with the ten largest covering 0.75% to 1%. Each participant's cohort was designated according to participant-reported clinical history. This record belongs to a study of blood T cell repertoires in COVID-19. In the study overall: Italy, Spain and the United States were the sources of the convalescent and acute COVID-19 samples. From T cells, B-cell-depleted T cells, or PBMCs came the material, which was cDNA or gDNA.

The germline V gene has CDR1 SEHNR and CDR2 FQNEAQ (reference sequence). With V trimmed by 4 bases and J by 4 bases, 4 bases remained unmatched. The CDR3 has 14 amino acids. The sample comprised PBMCs or T cells enriched from blood (not recorded which). This chain connects TRBV7-9 to TRBJ1-1; 9 nucleotides agree with TRBD1. This TCR was recovered from a woman aged 30 to 39 who had recovered from COVID-19. The CDR3 nucleotides read TGTGCCAGCAGCTGGGGACAGGGAGGCACTGAAGCTTTCTTT. It yields the protein CASSWGQGGTEAFF. Complete variable domain (other parts from reference TRBV7-9 and TRBJ1-1): DTGVSQNPRHKITKRGQNVTFRCDPISEHNRLYWYRQTLGQGPEFLTYFQNEAQLEKSRLLSDRFSAERPKGSFSTLEIQRTEQGDSAMYLCASSWGQGGTEAFFGQGTRLTVV.